This T cell receptor (beta chain) was retrieved from a study of T cell changes during pregnancy in multiple sclerosis. The table came from immunoSEQ multiplex PCR; TCRdb's copy has only in-frame clones and leaves some out. The repertoire holds some 60,000 clones, with more than 85% as singletons. This clone was seen just once. Within the sample, other DNA sequences also encode this same CDR3. Unmatched junction bases numbered 1, after V lost 3 bases and J lost 7 bases. There are 12 residues in the CDR3. Germline V CDR1 and CDR2: KGHSH, LQKENI. The V and J genes are TRBV18 and TRBJ1-2; 8 nucleotides match TRBD1. The material sequenced was CD4+ T cells from peripheral blood mononuclear cells, taken in the third trimester of pregnancy. The sequence came from a female donor with multiple sclerosis, enrolled in a pregnancy study. The CDR3 nucleotides are TGTGCCAGCTCACCCGGACAGGGTGGCTACACCTTC. Its translation: CASSPGQGGYTF.